The rows below give T cell receptor beta chains drawn from one sample of a study of blood T cells in healthy people across ages. TCRdb re-called the 5' RACE reads through MiXCR, storing one row per CDR3 protein. Seen here are about 930,000 distinct CDR3 sequences, 25% to 30% observed once, and the top ten hold roughly a tenth. Separately, the same data were catalogued under a study of T cells of mothers and their children.

Sequenced material: blood. The receptors come from a woman aged 40 to 50 in good health. CDR3s include the opening cysteine and the closing phenylalanine or tryptophan. A D gene is named only where the DNA matches it firmly. Clone size, where shown, is once, few, many, or a class for clones that have expanded.

cdr3_length: 17
v_call: TRBV28
d_call: .
j_call: TRBJ2-3
clone_size: few
cdr3_aa: CASSPRLGVISTDTQYF
cdr3_nt: TGTGCCAGCAGCCCTCGACTAGGGGTGATTAGCACAGATACGCAGTATTTT

cdr3_length: 15
v_call: TRBV29-1
d_call: .
j_call: TRBJ1-1
clone_size: .
cdr3_aa: CSVETGPGRTTEAFF
cdr3_nt: TGCAGCGTTGAAACGGGGCCGGGCAGGACGACTGAAGCTTTCTTT

cdr3_length: 17
v_call: TRBV27
d_call: TRBD2
j_call: TRBJ2-1
clone_size: many
cdr3_aa: CASSSPVAGGPGNEQFF
cdr3_nt: TGTGCCAGCAGTTCCCCAGTTGCGGGGGGGCCAGGGAATGAGCAGTTCTTC

cdr3_length: 14
v_call: TRBV7-8
d_call: .
j_call: TRBJ1-1
clone_size: many
cdr3_aa: CASSFTLPNTEAFF
cdr3_nt: TGTGCCAGCAGCTTTACGCTACCGAACACTGAAGCTTTCTTT

cdr3_length: 15
v_call: TRBV18
d_call: TRBD1
j_call: TRBJ1-4
clone_size: .
cdr3_aa: CASSPRGLMYEKLFF
cdr3_nt: TGTGCCAGCTCACCGAGGGGGCTAATGTACGAAAAACTGTTTTTT

cdr3_length: 16
v_call: TRBV7-2
d_call: TRBD2
j_call: TRBJ2-1
clone_size: few
cdr3_aa: CASSLILAGSYNEQFF
cdr3_nt: TGTGCCAGCAGCTTAATACTAGCGGGCTCCTACAATGAGCAGTTCTTC

cdr3_length: 12
v_call: TRBV2
d_call: .
j_call: TRBJ2-7
clone_size: many
cdr3_aa: CASGAFPDEQYF
cdr3_nt: TGTGCCAGCGGGGCCTTCCCCGACGAGCAGTACTTC

cdr3_length: 21
v_call: TRBV20-1
d_call: .
j_call: TRBJ2-5
clone_size: once
cdr3_aa: CGARDKALPDSRMLGRETQYF
cdr3_nt: TGCGGTGCTAGAGATAAGGCTCTCCCGGACAGCCGAATGTTGGGGAGAGAGACCCAGTACTTC

cdr3_length: 17
v_call: TRBV7-6
d_call: .
j_call: TRBJ2-6
clone_size: few
cdr3_aa: CASSLDGAGTGANVLTF
cdr3_nt: TGTGCCAGCAGCTTAGATGGTGCAGGGACTGGGGCCAACGTCCTGACTTTC

cdr3_length: 12
v_call: TRBV29-1
d_call: TRBD1
j_call: TRBJ1-2
clone_size: many
cdr3_aa: CSVGDRTYGYTF
cdr3_nt: TGCAGCGTCGGGGACAGAACCTATGGCTACACCTTC

cdr3_length: 17
v_call: TRBV28
d_call: .
j_call: TRBJ1-1
clone_size: .
cdr3_aa: CASSFSGSTLKSTEAFF
cdr3_nt: TGTGCCAGCAGTTTTTCTGGGTCCACCCTGAAGAGCACTGAAGCTTTCTTT

cdr3_length: 14
v_call: TRBV5-1
d_call: .
j_call: TRBJ2-3
clone_size: few
cdr3_aa: CASSFGASTDTQYF
cdr3_nt: TGCGCCAGCAGCTTCGGGGCGAGCACAGATACGCAGTATTTT

cdr3_length: 14
v_call: TRBV27
d_call: TRBD2
j_call: TRBJ2-7
clone_size: many
cdr3_aa: CASSLFRGGYEQYF
cdr3_nt: TGTGCCAGCAGTTTATTCCGGGGGGGGTACGAGCAGTACTTC

cdr3_length: 14
v_call: TRBV6-5
d_call: TRBD1
j_call: TRBJ1-1
clone_size: .
cdr3_aa: CASSQQGVNTEAFF
cdr3_nt: TGTGCCAGCAGTCAGCAGGGGGTGAACACTGAAGCTTTCTTT

cdr3_length: 15
v_call: TRBV25-1
d_call: .
j_call: TRBJ2-4
clone_size: few
cdr3_aa: CASSEFQGLRNIQYF
cdr3_nt: TGTGCCAGCAGTGAATTCCAGGGGTTAAGAAACATTCAGTACTTC

cdr3_length: 15
v_call: TRBV20-1
d_call: .
j_call: TRBJ1-5
clone_size: .
cdr3_aa: CSARDSWAGVQPQHF
cdr3_nt: TGCAGTGCTAGAGATAGTTGGGCAGGGGTTCAGCCCCAGCATTTT

cdr3_length: 15
v_call: TRBV5-1
d_call: TRBD2
j_call: TRBJ2-1
clone_size: .
cdr3_aa: CASSLALAGRNEQFF
cdr3_nt: TGCGCCAGCAGCTTGGCCCTAGCGGGGCGCAATGAGCAGTTCTTC

cdr3_length: 14
v_call: TRBV18
d_call: TRBD1
j_call: TRBJ2-7
clone_size: few
cdr3_aa: CASSTRQGSLGQYF
cdr3_nt: TGTGCCAGCTCAACTCGACAGGGGTCTCTAGGGCAGTACTTC

cdr3_length: 13
v_call: TRBV7-2
d_call: .
j_call: TRBJ2-3
clone_size: many
cdr3_aa: CASSSSRTTEQYF
cdr3_nt: TGTGCCAGCAGTTCTAGTCGGACTACCGAGCAGTATTTT

cdr3_length: 15
v_call: TRBV20-1
d_call: .
j_call: TRBJ1-1
clone_size: few
cdr3_aa: CSARDYSGMNTEAFF
cdr3_nt: TGCAGTGCTAGAGATTATTCAGGAATGAACACTGAAGCTTTCTTT

cdr3_length: 14
v_call: TRBV10-3
d_call: TRBD1
j_call: TRBJ2-3
clone_size: few
cdr3_aa: CAISLGQGADTQYF
cdr3_nt: TGTGCCATCAGCCTAGGACAGGGGGCAGATACGCAGTATTTT

cdr3_length: 15
v_call: TRBV20-1
d_call: TRBD1
j_call: TRBJ1-2
clone_size: few
cdr3_aa: CSARPGTGDNYGYTF
cdr3_nt: TGCAGTGCTAGGCCCGGGACAGGGGACAACTATGGCTACACCTTC

cdr3_length: 13
v_call: TRBV7-3
d_call: .
j_call: TRBJ2-1
clone_size: many
cdr3_aa: CASSLGVGDEQFF
cdr3_nt: TGTGCCAGCAGCTTAGGGGTCGGGGATGAGCAGTTCTTC

cdr3_length: 15
v_call: TRBV28
d_call: .
j_call: TRBJ2-3
clone_size: few
cdr3_aa: CASSLGQLSTDTQYF
cdr3_nt: TGTGCCAGCAGTTTAGGGCAGCTTAGCACAGATACGCAGTATTTT

cdr3_length: 12
v_call: TRBV12-3/TRBV12-4
d_call: .
j_call: TRBJ1-2
clone_size: .
cdr3_aa: CATEAVRYGYTF
cdr3_nt: TGTGCCACGGAAGCGGTCCGCTATGGCTACACCTTC

cdr3_length: 13
v_call: TRBV3-1
d_call: .
j_call: TRBJ1-4
clone_size: few
cdr3_aa: CASSQGTNEKLFF
cdr3_nt: TGTGCCAGCAGCCAGGGCACAAATGAAAAACTGTTTTTT

cdr3_length: 18
v_call: TRBV27
d_call: .
j_call: TRBJ2-7
clone_size: .
cdr3_aa: CASSLRGQSLDLSYEQYF
cdr3_nt: TGTGCCAGCAGTTTAAGAGGTCAGTCCTTGGACCTCTCCTACGAGCAGTACTTC

cdr3_length: 15
v_call: TRBV7-9
d_call: .
j_call: TRBJ1-2
clone_size: .
cdr3_aa: CASSFTGRSDYGYTF
cdr3_nt: TGTGCCAGCAGCTTTACAGGGAGATCGGACTATGGCTACACCTTC